These 24 T cell receptor beta chains originate from one sample sequenced in a study of vaccination effects on CD4 cells after COVID-19. Viral peptide pool expansion of antigen-specific CD4+ T cells preceded sequencing in the ViraFEST assay. Culture lasted around eleven days before CD4+ T cell isolation. The person was diagnosed with PCR-confirmed SARS-CoV-2 infection between March and December 2020. No antigen has been identified for these receptors. Some clones are missing from TCRdb's copy, which holds only in-frame ones; the method was immunoSEQ multiplex PCR. This table has under 55,000 clones, around 75% appearing once. The specimen was CD4+ T cells from PBMCs cultured with a peptide pool, collected before COVID-19 vaccination. Source of these receptors: a human donor who had a prior SARS-CoV-2 infection.

The gene calls are TRBV2 and TRBJ1-2; D gene unclear. Germline V lookup: CDR1 SNHLY, CDR2 FYNNEI. The CDR3 covers 13 residues. Trimming pared 6 bases from V and 4 bases from J, leaving 12 bases between. The CDR3 DNA reads as TGTGCCAGCAGCCCCCTCTACCCCTATGGCTACACCTTC. Amino acids: CASSPLYPYGYTF.

The rearrangement links TRBV5-1 to TRBJ2-2; TRBD2 agrees at 10 bases. This CDR3 has 16 residues. J lost 6 bases, V lost 3 bases, and 8 bases had no gene match. Per germline, CDR1 SGHRS and CDR2 YFSETQ. The CDR3 reads CASSSLAGGLAGELFF. CDR3 sequence (DNA): TGCGCCAGCAGCTCATTAGCGGGAGGTCTCGCCGGGGAGCTGTTTTTT.

The chain couples TRBV4-3 to TRBJ2-6, with 9 bases matching TRBD1. CDR3 length equals 19 residues. The germline V gene has CDR1 LGHNA and CDR2 YSLEER. V trimming: 2 bases; J trimming: 4 bases; junction bases outside the gene matches: 12. The DNA for the CDR3 is TGCGCCAGCAGCCAAACATTCACAGGGGGCTGGGCAGGGGCCAACGTCCTGACTTTC. Its translation is CASSQTFTGGWAGANVLTF.

This chain connects TRBV5-1 to TRBJ2-1; TRBD1 matches 7 bases. This CDR3 comprises 16 residues. The V segment lost 0 bases and the J segment 4 bases; nucleotides outside the gene matches: 7. CDR1 and CDR2 from the germline V gene are SGHRS and YFSETQ. The CDR3: CASSLGRTGLYNEQFF. DNA for the CDR3: TGCGCCAGCAGCTTGGGTCGGACAGGCCTTTACAATGAGCAGTTCTTC.

The rearrangement links TRBV20-1 to TRBJ2-7; D is perhaps TRBD1 (5 bases). Trimming removed 3 bases from V and 3 bases from J, with 9 bases in between. Germline loops: CDR1 DFQATT, CDR2 SNEGSKA (reference sequence). The CDR3 spans 12 residues. The CDR3 here is CSASRGSYEQYF. In DNA, the CDR3 is TGCAGTGCTAGTAGGGGCAGCTACGAGCAGTACTTC.

V gene TRBV6-5 combines with J gene TRBJ2-7, with D possibly matching TRBD2 (6 bases). V was shortened by 2 bases and J by 3 bases, with 14 bases between the two germline ends. Germline CDR1 reads MNHEY; CDR2 reads SVGAGI. This CDR3 is 15 amino acids long. This chain's CDR3 is CASSYGGTDNYEQYF. CDR3 in DNA: TGTGCCAGCAGTTACGGGGGGACGGACAACTACGAGCAGTACTTC.

The chain couples TRBV28 to TRBJ2-6; no definite D call. The CDR3 totals 15 residues. Trimming pared 3 bases from V and 0 bases from J, leaving 6 bases between. From germline, CDR1 is MDHEN and CDR2 SYDVKM. CDR3 in DNA: TGTGCCAGCAGTTTTAGCCACTCTGGGGCCAACGTCCTGACTTTC. It yields the protein CASSFSHSGANVLTF.

V gene TRBV5-8 combines with J gene TRBJ1-3; D not certain. CDR1 and CDR2 from the germline V gene are SGHTS and YDEGEE. V was pared by 2 bases and J by 9 bases, with 15 bases between. The CDR3 length is 14 residues. The DNA for the CDR3 is TGTGCCAGCAGCTTAGGTCGCGATCCGGTCACCATATATTTT. It specifies CASSLGRDPVTIYF.

The chain combines TRBV5-8 with TRBJ1-3, with 7 bases that match TRBD1. V was pared by 4 bases and J by 4 bases, with 5 bases of the junction left unmatched. CDR1 and CDR2 (germline): SGHTS, YDEGEE. The CDR3 is 14 amino acids. CDR3 bases: TGTGCCAGCAGCCGCGACAGGGTGGGAAACACCATATATTTT. This gives the protein CASSRDRVGNTIYF.

The chain combines TRBV4-1 with TRBJ2-5, with D uncertain. Germline V gene sequence: CDR1 MGHRA, CDR2 YSYEKL. Trimming removed 2 bases from V and 2 bases from J, with 0 bases in between. The length of the CDR3 is 11 residues. The CDR3 coding sequence is TGCGCCAGCAGCCAACAAGAGACCCAGTACTTC. Translating it yields CASSQQETQYF.

This clone has a handful of counts. The chain employs TRBV7-3 and TRBJ1-2; D is uncertain. V gave up 5 bases and J gave up 7 bases, with 23 bases separating them. The CDR3 runs to 16 residues. Germline V gives CDR1 SGHTA, CDR2 FQGTGA. CDR3 nucleotide sequence: TGTGCCAGCAGCCCCCGCGCCGGGGTCGGTCCTTCTGGCTACACCTTC. It codes for CASSPRAGVGPSGYTF.

This chain uses TRBV5-5 with TRBJ1-1; a possible D gene is TRBD1 (5 bases). CDR1 is SGHKS, CDR2 YYEKEE, per germline (reference sequence). The V end was cut by 4 bases, the J end by 7 bases, with 20 bases between. This CDR3 has 15 amino acids. The CDR3: CASSPGRGRSYEAFF. The DNA of the CDR3 is TGTGCCAGCAGCCCGGGACGTGGGAGGAGTTATGAAGCTTTCTTT.

The chain's CDR3 is CASSSGQGATTEAFF. DNA for the CDR3: TGTGCCAGCAGCTCCGGACAGGGGGCAACCACTGAAGCTTTCTTT. This chain uses TRBV5-8 with TRBJ1-1; 11 bases match TRBD1. J was trimmed by 4 bases and V by 3 bases; bases with no gene match: 5. In germline, CDR1 is SGHTS, CDR2 YDEGEE. The CDR3 runs to 15 residues.

The chain carries TRBV4-1 and TRBJ1-1; no clear D. Trimming removed 4 bases from V and 10 bases from J, with 16 bases in between. The CDR3 extends over 13 amino acids. Germline V lookup: CDR1 MGHRA, CDR2 YSYEKL. CDR3 in amino acids: CASSLRRADRAFF. CDR3 nucleotides: TGCGCCAGCAGCCTTCGACGGGCGGACCGAGCTTTCTTT.

J is TRBJ1-3 and V is TRBV29-1; D is unresolved. Looked up from germline, CDR1 is SQVTM and CDR2 is ANQGSEA. Trimming shortened V by 6 bases and J by 1 base, and 16 bases separated the two germline ends. CDR3 length: 15 residues. CDR3: CSVRPAGGSGNTIYF. The CDR3, as DNA: TGCAGCGTGCGCCCGGCAGGAGGGTCTGGAAACACCATATATTTT.

Comments on this clone: This CDR3 is also generated by other DNA sequences in the sample. This chain uses TRBV5-1 with TRBJ1-4; 8 bases are shared with TRBD1. V shed 4 bases and J 7 bases; nucleotides not matched to a gene: 6. CDR3 length: 14 residues. Germline V CDR1 and CDR2: SGHRS, YFSETQ. The CDR3 nucleotides are TGCGCCAGCAGCCAGCAGGGGGCGGGTGAAAAACTGTTTTTT. This translates into CASSQQGAGEKLFF.

The J gene is TRBJ1-1, the V gene TRBV15; no reliable D call. The CDR3 length is 13 residues. V was trimmed by 6 bases and J by 1 base, leaving 9 bases between them. The germline CDR1 and CDR2 sequences are LNHNV and YYDKDF (reference sequence). The CDR3 sequence is CATSYSKNTEAFF. As DNA, the CDR3 is TGTGCCACCAGTTATAGCAAGAACACTGAAGCTTTCTTT.

This sequence joins TRBV5-1 and TRBJ1-1; no reliable D call. Germline loops: CDR1 SGHRS, CDR2 YFSETQ. The CDR3 length is 14 residues. Trimming took 1 base from V and 0 from J, leaving 7 bases between them. The DNA of the CDR3 is TGCGCCAGCAGCTTGAGGTTTTTGAACACTGAAGCTTTCTTT. It is translated as CASSLRFLNTEAFF. The full variable domain, with the rest looked up from reference TRBV5-1 and TRBJ1-1, is KAGVTQTPRYLIKTRGQQVTLSCSPISGHRSVSWYQQTPGQGLQFLFEYFSETQRNKGNFPGRFSGRQFSNSRSEMNVSTLELGDSALYLCASSLRFLNTEAFFGQGTRLTVV.

V gene TRBV7-2 combines with J gene TRBJ2-3; D is unresolved. Germline V lookup: CDR1 SGHTA, CDR2 FQGNSA. Trimming left V 4 bases short and J 11 bases short, with 16 bases between. This CDR3 is 13 amino acids long. The CDR3 coding sequence is TGTGCCAGCAGCTGGGATGTGGGCCTGAGGCAGTATTTT. This sequence encodes CASSWDVGLRQYF. The complete variable domain, with remaining parts taken from reference TRBV7-2 and TRBJ2-3, reads GAGVSQSPSNKVTEKGKDVELRCDPISGHTALYWYRQSLGQGLEFLIYFQGNSAPDKSGLPSDRFSAERTGGSVSTLTIQRTQQEDSAVYLCASSWDVGLRQYFGPGTRLTVL.

The CDR3 is CSVAGDRDRGRRETQYF. CDR3 nucleotides: TGCAGCGTTGCGGGGGATAGGGACAGGGGGCGCCGGGAGACCCAGTACTTC. The chain couples TRBV29-1 to TRBJ2-5; 12 bases map to TRBD1. With 4 bases clipped from V and 5 bases from J, the junction kept 14 bases outside the gene matches. The CDR3 is made up of 17 amino acids. Germline lookup yields CDR1 SQVTM and CDR2 ANQGSEA.

The rearrangement uses TRBV19 and TRBJ1-2, with D uncertain. The CDR3 length is 15 residues. Per germline, CDR1 LNHDA and CDR2 SQIVND (reference sequence). The V end lost 3 bases, the J end lost 4 bases, and 15 bases lay between the germline ends. CDR3 loop: CASSMGSRHSYGYTF. DNA of the CDR3: TGTGCCAGTAGTATGGGGAGCCGGCACTCCTATGGCTACACCTTC.

This chain uses TRBV5-1 with TRBJ1-3; D not resolved. This CDR3 has 14 amino acids. The germline gives CDR1 SGHRS, CDR2 YFSETQ. V was clipped by 8 bases and J by 2 bases, with 14 bases between them. CDR3 nucleotide sequence: TGCGCCAGTCGGGTTGGGTCAACTGGAAACACCATATATTTT. Protein: CASRVGSTGNTIYF.

The V gene is TRBV5-4, the J gene TRBJ1-2, with D uncertain. The CDR3 sequence is 16 residues long. The V gene's germline CDR1 is SGHNT and CDR2 YYREEE (reference sequence). V lost 5 bases and J lost 6, with 23 bases in between. The CDR3 nucleotides are TGTGCCAGCAGTTTTGGCCCCGAAACCACGAGGAATGGCTACACCTTC. The encoded protein is CASSFGPETTRNGYTF.

This sequence joins TRBV5-5 and TRBJ2-1; tentatively, D is TRBD1 or TRBD2 (7 bases each). V lost 3 bases and J 12 bases, leaving 22 bases between the germline ends. Looked up from germline, CDR1 is SGHKS and CDR2 is YYEKEE (reference sequence). This CDR3 is built from 15 residues. CDR3 bases: TGTGCCAGCAGCTCTGAGGGGGCTCGGGGGGCTCGGCAGTTCTTC. It encodes CASSSEGARGARQFF.